At least ten counts were recorded for the clone carrying this TCR beta chain. This entry comes from a study of low-dose radiotherapy and immunotherapy resistance in tumors. CDR3 length equals 14 residues. Germline V gives CDR1 LNHDA, CDR2 SQIVND (reference sequence). V was cut by 5 bases and J by 1 base, with 8 bases left in between. The time point denotes: after trial treatment. The treatment: LDRT plus nivolumab, ipilimumab, low-dose cyclophosphamide and aspirin (RACIN trial). Alpha- and beta-chain coverage of first-strand cDNA came from TRAV- and TRBV-specific primers. With a constant-region primer and a V-primer adapter, TCRs were subjected to approximately 21 PCR cycles of amplification. One entry per CDR3 protein results from TCRdb running MiXCR on the reads. The sample holds tens of thousands of distinct CDR3 sequences, around a fifth seen once.

The chain combines TRBV19 with TRBJ2-2, with D possibly TRBD1 on 5 matching bases. Sequencing used PBMCs, obtained after low-dose radiotherapy plus immunotherapy. The sequence came from a female donor with ovarian cancer. The CDR3 loop reads CASSVTGNTGELFF. DNA of the CDR3: TGTGCCAGTAGTGTAACAGGGAACACCGGGGAGCTGTTTTTT.